The T cell receptor (beta chain) under discussion was sequenced for a study of cytomegalovirus exposure and HLA in healthy donors. Study context: The Caucasian-associated ancestry cluster held around 81% of 350 to 450 genotyped donors.

Note on this clone: Its matching antigen is unknown.

Vbeta (60) and Jbeta (13) primers were used in the PCR. Clones were sequenced by immunoSEQ multiplex PCR, and TCRdb holds only the in-frame ones, with some missing. The data show about 150,000 clones, over 60% seen once. General study results and limits: Most observed TCR sequences were rare, whereas some public TCRs were detected in many donors. A later examination showed that TCR association rates differed by HLA locus, with DRB1 most and HLA-C fewest.

The source of this sequence is a male donor in good health and CMV-seronegative. Sequenced: PBMCs.

CDR3 loop: CASIGTPGSVDGYTF. In DNA form, the CDR3 reads TGTGCCAGCATCGGGACTCCTGGGTCCGTTGATGGCTACACCTTC. The V call is TRBV2, the J call TRBJ1-2; D possibly corresponds to TRBD1 (5 bases). The CDR3 runs to 15 residues. Germline CDR1 and CDR2: SNHLY and FYNNEI. V shed 7 bases and J shed 6 bases, with 21 bases lying between them.